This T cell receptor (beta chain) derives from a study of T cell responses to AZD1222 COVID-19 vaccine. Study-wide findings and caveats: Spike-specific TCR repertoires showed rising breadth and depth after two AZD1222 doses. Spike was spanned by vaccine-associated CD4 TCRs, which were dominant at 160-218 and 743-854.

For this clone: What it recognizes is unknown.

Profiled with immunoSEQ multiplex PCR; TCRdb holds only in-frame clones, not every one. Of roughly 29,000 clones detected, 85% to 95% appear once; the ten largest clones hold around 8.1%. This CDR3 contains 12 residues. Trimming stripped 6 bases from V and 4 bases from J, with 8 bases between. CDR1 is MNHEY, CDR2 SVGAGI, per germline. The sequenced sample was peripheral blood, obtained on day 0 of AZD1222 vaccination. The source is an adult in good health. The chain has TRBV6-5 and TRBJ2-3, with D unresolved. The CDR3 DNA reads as TGTGCCAGCAGGACGTTTGCAGATACGCAGTATTTT. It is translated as CASRTFADTQYF.